One sample yielded the 14 T cell receptor beta chains listed below, sequenced in a study of blood T cell repertoires in COVID-19 (TCRdb year 2020). The receptor library was made with the immunoSEQ multiplex PCR assay. Drawn from immuneACCESS, this table holds only the in-frame rearrangements with V and J called that TCRdb kept. Clones are partly lost; checked studies trace under half to an unresolved V gene and leave the rest unexplained. The sample data list about 180,000 clones, and 80% of these were observed just once. In total, the top ten clones hold over 13% of the sample. Sequenced material: PBMCs or T cells enriched from blood (not recorded which). All receptors come from a man in his 60s who had been exposed to COVID-19.

The chain uses TRBV5-4 and TRBJ2-3; 9 bases match TRBD1. Losses at the gene ends were 4 bases for V and 1 base for J; bases not matched to a gene: 4. Germline loops: CDR1 SGHNT, CDR2 YYREEE (reference sequence). The CDR3 is made up of 15 amino acids. This CDR3 reads CASSGRDRGTDTQYF. The DNA for the CDR3 is TGTGCCAGCAGCGGCCGGGACAGGGGCACAGATACGCAGTATTTT.

The chain uses TRBV18 and TRBJ1-1; D possibly corresponds to TRBD1 (6 bases). CDR1 KGHSH and CDR2 LQKENI come from the germline V gene. The CDR3 spans 15 residues. V was clipped by 3 bases and J by 3 bases, with 14 bases between them. The CDR3: CASSPLGAGDTEAFF. The CDR3 DNA sequence: TGTGCCAGCTCACCCCTGGGGGCAGGGGACACTGAAGCTTTCTTT.

The genes are TRBV24-1 and TRBJ1-2; possibly TRBD1 for D (5 bases). Germline V gene data show CDR1 as KGHDR and CDR2 as SFDVKD. V was trimmed by 4 bases and J by 4 bases, leaving 12 bases between them. This CDR3 has 14 residues. The CDR3 loop is CATSESRVFYGYTF. The CDR3 nucleotides read TGTGCCACCAGTGAAAGCAGGGTCTTCTATGGCTACACCTTC.

The chain links TRBV5-1 to TRBJ1-5; TRBD1 matches 10 bases. This CDR3 has 15 amino acids. The germline V gene has CDR1 SGHRS and CDR2 YFSETQ. V trimming: 4 bases; J trimming: 5 bases; junction bases outside the gene matches: 6. DNA of the CDR3: TGCGCCAGCAGCCTTCGGACAGGGGGGGATCAGCCCCAGCATTTT. It translates to CASSLRTGGDQPQHF.

The chain is built from TRBV19 and TRBJ1-1, with 7 nucleotides matching TRBD1. J gave up 4 bases and V 5 bases, and 7 bases lay outside the gene matches. Germline CDR1 and CDR2: LNHDA and SQIVND (reference sequence). This CDR3 is 14 amino acids long. As DNA, the CDR3 is TGTGCCAGTAGTTTAACAGGGGTGACCACTGAAGCTTTCTTT. This gives the protein CASSLTGVTTEAFF.

The rearrangement links TRBV5-1 to TRBJ2-1, with 7 bases fitting TRBD2. From germline, CDR1 is SGHRS and CDR2 YFSETQ. Unmatched junction bases numbered 1, after V lost 0 bases and J lost 7 bases. This CDR3 is 13 amino acids long. The CDR3 DNA reads TGCGCCAGCAGCTTGGGGGAGGGGAATGAGCAGTTCTTC. This translates into CASSLGEGNEQFF. Full variable domain (remainder filled in from reference TRBV5-1 and TRBJ2-1): KAGVTQTPRYLIKTRGQQVTLSCSPISGHRSVSWYQQTPGQGLQFLFEYFSETQRNKGNFPGRFSGRQFSNSRSEMNVSTLELGDSALYLCASSLGEGNEQFFGPGTRLTVL.

The chain has TRBV7-8 and TRBJ2-5; TRBD2 might be the D (6 bases). The length of the CDR3 is 13 residues. The germline V gene encodes CDR1 SGHVS and CDR2 FQNEAQ. The V and J ends lost 2 bases and 4 bases respectively, with 8 bases between them. The CDR3 sequence is CASSLPGVETQYF. The CDR3 DNA sequence: TGTGCCAGCAGCTTACCGGGAGTAGAGACCCAGTACTTC.

This chain joins TRBV3-1 (or the pseudogene TRBV3-2) and TRBJ1-3, with D hard to call. The CDR3 has 12 residues. The ends were cut back, 4 bases at V and 4 bases at J, with 5 bases in the middle. Germline V gene sequence: CDR1 LGHDT, CDR2 YNNKEL (reference sequence). This CDR3 reads CASSLGGNTIYF. As DNA, the CDR3 is TGTGCCAGCAGCCTCGGGGGAAACACCATATATTTT.

The chain joins TRBV19 to TRBJ1-2, with TRBD1 matching over 12 bases. The CDR3 length is 15 residues. Germline V CDR1 and CDR2: LNHDA, SQIVND (reference sequence). Trimming took 7 bases from V and 7 from J; bases not matched to a gene: 10. The CDR3 protein is CASMAGGTGGGGYTF. The DNA for the CDR3 is TGTGCCAGTATGGCAGGCGGGACAGGGGGCGGTGGCTACACCTTC.

The J gene is TRBJ1-6, the V gene TRBV5-1; D unresolved. The germline gives CDR1 SGHRS, CDR2 YFSETQ. The CDR3 is made up of 17 amino acids. The V gene lost 0 bases and the J gene lost 0 bases, with 10 bases spanning the gap. CDR3 protein: CASSLGAGSSYNSPLHF. In DNA form, the CDR3 reads TGCGCCAGCAGCTTGGGAGCCGGGAGCTCCTATAATTCACCCCTCCACTTT.

This chain uses TRBV6-1 with TRBJ2-1, with 9 bases fitting TRBD2. CDR3 length: 18 residues. The trim removed 2 bases at V and 5 bases at J, leaving 13 bases unmatched. Germline values: CDR1 MNHNS, CDR2 SASEGT. CDR3 in amino acids: CASSEFGPGTSIHNEQFF. The DNA of the CDR3 is TGTGCCAGCAGTGAATTTGGGCCCGGGACTAGCATTCACAATGAGCAGTTCTTC.

This clone occurred many times. The rearrangement links TRBV6-4 to TRBJ1-6; D ambiguous. V was trimmed by 3 bases and J by 0 bases, leaving 3 bases between them. This CDR3 spans 14 amino acids. Germline V gene lookup returns CDR1 MRHNA and CDR2 SNTAGT. CDR3 in amino acids: CASSDYSYNSPLHF. CDR3 coding DNA: TGTGCCAGCAGTGATTACTCCTATAATTCACCCCTCCACTTT.

This clone occurred a few times. The rearrangement joins TRBV29-1 to TRBJ1-2, with TRBD1 matching over 8 bases. The CDR3 contains 14 residues. The ends lost 3 bases at V and 4 bases at J; junction bases unmatched: 7. Germline CDR1 SQVTM, CDR2 ANQGSEA. This CDR3 is CSVDGGTGSYGYTF. CDR3 sequence (DNA): TGCAGCGTTGACGGAGGGACAGGCAGCTATGGCTACACCTTC. Together with reference TRBV29-1 and TRBJ1-2, the CDR3 gives the full variable domain: SAVISQKPSRDICQRGTSLTIQCQVDSQVTMMFWYRQQPGQSLTLIATANQGSEATYESGFVIDKFPISRPNLTFSTLTVSNMSPEDSSIYLCSVDGGTGSYGYTFGSGTRLTVV.

The rearrangement joins TRBV7-9 to TRBJ2-5; 9 bases fit TRBD1. CDR1 and CDR2 from the germline V gene are SEHNR and FQNEAQ (reference sequence). V dropped 5 bases and J dropped 5; count of bases not matched to a gene: 9. This CDR3 region has 15 residues. This chain's CDR3 is CASSPGGTGTETQYF. The DNA of the CDR3 is TGTGCCAGCAGCCCAGGGGGGACAGGGACTGAGACCCAGTACTTC.